The clone carrying this T cell receptor beta chain has just one count. Looked up from germline, CDR1 is MNHNY and CDR2 is SVGAGI (reference sequence). This CDR3 is built from 13 residues. Trimming pared 0 bases from V and 6 bases from J, leaving 8 bases between. These data come from a study of OX40 agonist ivuxolimab in advanced cancers. This table comes from immunoSEQ multiplex PCR, and its TCRdb copy is limited to in-frame clones, with some not included. The profile covers tens of thousands of clones, with 84% appearing a single time and 20% to 25% taken by the ten largest. The sequence came from an adult with an advanced solid tumor such as melanoma, head and neck, liver or kidney cancer. The sample was CD4+ or CD8+ T cells sorted from blood, taken in a trial of the OX40 agonist ivuxolimab. The chain is built from TRBV6-6 and TRBJ1-1, with D hard to call. The CDR3 nucleotides are TGTGCCAGCAGTTACTCCGACTACCCTGAAGCTTTCTTT. Translation: CASSYSDYPEAFF.